These T cell receptor beta chains were read from a single sample in a study of human T cells and chemical hapten exposure. Each CDR3 protein is one row after TCRdb ran MiXCR on the RACE reads. The sample records approximately 90,000 distinct CDR3 sequences, approximately 11% being singletons. Sequenced here: whole blood, sampled in connection with sensitization to the hapten diphenylcyclopropenone (DPC). These receptors originate from a man aged 35-49 years with alopecia areata. Some clones in this sample may be carry-over from other donors' samples. CDR3s include the opening cysteine and the closing phenylalanine or tryptophan. A D gene is named only where the DNA matches it firmly. Only some rows state a clone size, as once, few, many or a class for expanded clones.

>few|14|TRBJ1-6|.|TRBV12-3/TRBV12-4
CASSFQGLSSPLHF
TGTGCCAGCAGTTTTCAGGGTCTATCTTCACCCCTCCACTTT
>few|13|TRBJ1-6|.|TRBV6-2/TRBV6-3
CASSYGLPSPLHF
TGTGCCAGCAGTTATGGATTGCCGTCACCCCTCCACTTT
>few|15|TRBJ2-2|TRBD2|TRBV12-3/TRBV12-4
CASSIAGVDTGELFF
TGTGCCAGCAGTATAGCGGGAGTGGACACCGGGGAGCTGTTTTTT
>.|18|TRBJ2-4|TRBD1|TRBV5-1
CASSTWTGGDVPKNIQYF
TGCGCCAGCAGCACCTGGACAGGTGGGGATGTCCCCAAAAACATTCAGTACTTC
>.|16|TRBJ2-3|TRBD1|TRBV6-1
CASSHRDRVNGDTQYF
TGTGCCAGCAGTCATCGGGACAGGGTCAATGGAGATACGCAGTATTTT
>many|17|TRBJ2-3|TRBD2|TRBV12-5
CASGLVGAGEGTDTQYF
TGTGCTAGTGGTTTGGTAGGAGCGGGAGAAGGTACAGATACGCAGTATTTT
>few|13|TRBJ2-3|.|TRBV29-1
CSVGPSSTDTQYF
TGCAGCGTCGGTCCGAGTAGCACAGATACGCAGTATTTT
>.|17|TRBJ2-3|.|TRBV25-1
CASSDDRLEEVGDTQYF
TGTGCCAGCAGTGACGACCGACTAGAGGAAGTAGGCGATACGCAGTATTTT
>.|15|TRBJ2-5|TRBD2|TRBV9
CASSGRLAGGETQYF
TGTGCCAGCAGCGGGAGACTAGCGGGGGGAGAGACCCAGTACTTC
>few|15|TRBJ2-3|.|TRBV4-3
CASSQGTTSTDTQYF
TGCGCCAGCAGTCAAGGCACAACTAGCACAGATACGCAGTATTTT
>many|14|TRBJ2-5|.|TRBV29-1
CSVAISLGQETQYF
TGCAGCGTTGCGATCAGCTTGGGTCAAGAGACCCAGTACTTC
>many|15|TRBJ2-2|TRBD1|TRBV12-3/TRBV12-4
CASSLPGQGIGELFF
TGTGCCAGCAGTTTACCGGGACAGGGCATCGGGGAGCTGTTTTTT
>few|17|TRBJ1-5|.|TRBV27
CASSYRKGRARNQPQHF
TGTGCCAGCAGTTATCGTAAGGGGAGAGCACGCAATCAGCCCCAGCATTTT
>many|14|TRBJ2-3|.|TRBV20-1
CSANGAPSTDTQYF
TGCAGTGCTAACGGCGCCCCGAGCACAGATACGCAGTATTTT
>many|16|TRBJ2-1|TRBD2|TRBV28
CASATSGGPGYNEQFF
TGTGCCAGCGCGACTAGCGGGGGTCCCGGGTACAATGAGCAGTTCTTC
>many|15|TRBJ1-5|TRBD1|TRBV27
CASSYGQGADQPQHF
TGTGCCAGCAGTTATGGACAGGGGGCAGATCAGCCCCAGCATTTT
>many|15|TRBJ1-1|.|TRBV29-1
CSVCSWLTGNTEAFF
TGCAGCGTTTGCTCCTGGTTAACAGGGAACACTGAAGCTTTCTTT
>few|17|TRBJ2-6|TRBD1|TRBV27
CASSYLQGAPGANVLTF
TGTGCCAGCAGTTACCTACAGGGGGCGCCTGGGGCCAACGTCCTGACTTTC
>.|12|TRBJ2-3|.|TRBV6-2/TRBV6-3
CASSYSAHTQYF
TGTGCCAGCAGTTACTCGGCTCATACGCAGTATTTT
>few|16|TRBJ2-3|.|TRBV19
CASTVGWQSRTDTQYF
TGTGCCAGTACGGTTGGTTGGCAGTCCCGCACAGATACGCAGTATTTT
>few|12|TRBJ2-5|.|TRBV29-1
CSVGGRQETQYF
TGCAGCGTTGGGGGGCGCCAAGAGACCCAGTACTTC
>many|12|TRBJ1-2|.|TRBV6-2/TRBV6-3
CASSSQTYGYTF
TGTGCCAGCAGTTCACAGACATATGGCTACACCTTC
>.|17|TRBJ1-1|TRBD1|TRBV12-3/TRBV12-4
CASSFWAGGKANTEAFF
TGTGCCAGCAGTTTTTGGGCAGGGGGTAAGGCGAACACTGAAGCTTTCTTT
>few|16|TRBJ2-3|.|TRBV7-2
CASSLGPVPGADTQYF
TGTGCCAGCAGCTTAGGACCTGTGCCCGGGGCAGATACGCAGTATTTT
>.|17|TRBJ1-2|.|TRBV27
CASSSWTGTVANYGYTF
TGTGCCAGCAGTTCCTGGACGGGTACGGTGGCTAACTATGGCTACACCTTC
>few|19|TRBJ1-5|.|TRBV2
CASSEALLWGGTSNQPQHF
TGTGCCAGCAGTGAAGCCCTTCTGTGGGGAGGGACTAGCAATCAGCCCCAGCATTTT
>few|11|TRBJ1-2|.|TRBV12-3/TRBV12-4
CASRSVDGYTF
TGTGCCAGCAGATCAGTCGACGGCTACACCTTC
>few|14|TRBJ2-1|TRBD2|TRBV29-1
CSVEMGGRPDEQFF
TGCAGCGTTGAGATGGGCGGGAGGCCCGATGAGCAGTTCTTC
>few|14|TRBJ2-7|TRBD1|TRBV4-2
CASSQGTGTYEQYF
TGTGCCAGCAGCCAAGGGACAGGAACCTACGAGCAGTACTTC
>many|14|TRBJ1-2|.|TRBV29-1
CSVDPGGWGYGYTF
TGCAGCGTGGACCCCGGGGGATGGGGCTATGGCTACACCTTC
>.|14|TRBJ1-5|.|TRBV28
CASSLSGFNQPQHF
TGTGCCAGCAGTTTATCAGGTTTCAATCAGCCCCAGCATTTT
>.|14|TRBJ2-7|TRBD1|TRBV29-1
CSVEGGTGFYEQYF
TGCAGCGTTGAAGGTGGGACAGGGTTCTACGAGCAGTACTTC
>few|16|TRBJ2-3|TRBD2|TRBV5-1
CASSPALAGGPDTQYF
TGCGCCAGCAGCCCGGCTCTAGCGGGAGGACCAGATACGCAGTATTTT
>.|17|TRBJ2-3|TRBD2|TRBV5-1
CASSLGGTSGSTDTQYF
TGCGCCAGCAGCTTGGGCGGGACTAGCGGAAGCACAGATACGCAGTATTTT
>many|14|TRBJ1-1|TRBD1|TRBV19
CASTGTGANTEAFF
TGTGCCAGTACGGGGACAGGGGCGAACACTGAAGCTTTCTTT
>few|13|TRBJ2-1|.|TRBV7-9
CASSLARVASTFF
TGTGCCAGCAGCTTAGCCAGGGTCGCAAGCACGTTCTTC
>many|17|TRBJ2-2|TRBD2|TRBV20-1
CSALRLLAGAGTGELFF
TGCAGTGCCCTAAGGCTCCTAGCGGGAGCGGGCACCGGGGAGCTGTTTTTT